The T cell receptor beta chain described here comes from a study of CD8 T cells in Susac syndrome. Findings and caveats of the study: The authors acknowledged that the study's TCR sequencing and HLA analysis involved relatively few individuals.

CD8+ and CD4+ T cells from blood underwent TCR beta sequencing, which was carried out in a high-throughput format. Bulk CD8+ and CD4+ cells came from magnetic negative isolation; CD8+ TEMRA by FACS. Reverse transcription of roughly 0.45 to 1 ug RNA was performed with random hexamers. The immunoSEQ assay covered 54 Vbeta and 13 Jbeta segments for CDR3. TCRdb independently ran MiXCR on the immunoSEQ multiplex PCR reads; one entry per CDR3 protein. The sample shows 150,000 to 200,000 distinct CDR3 sequences, 90% to 95% of them seen only once. CDR3 size: 18 residues. Per germline, CDR1 KGHSH and CDR2 LQKENI. V was clipped by 3 bases and J by 0 bases; unmatched bases: 7. A word on this clonotype: Antigen unknown.

The chain recombines TRBV18 with TRBJ2-7; 14 bases align to TRBD2. The specimen sequenced was CD4+ T cells from PBMCs. This clonotype was obtained from a human donor in good health. CDR3 in amino acids: CASSPGLAGGLSSYEQYF. CDR3 sequence (DNA): TGTGCCAGCTCACCCGGACTAGCGGGGGGCCTCAGCTCCTACGAGCAGTACTTC. The full variable domain, rest sourced from reference TRBV18 and TRBJ2-7, is NAGVMQNPRHLVRRRGQEARLRCSPMKGHSHVYWYRQLPEEGLKFMVYLQKENIIDESGMPKERFSAEFPKEGPSILRIQQVVRGDSAAYFCASSPGLAGGLSSYEQYFGPGTRLTVT.